This T cell receptor beta chain was captured by sequencing in a study of blood T cell repertoires in COVID-19. Assay used: immunoSEQ multiplex PCR; TCRdb lists only in-frame clones, some missing. Altogether 120,000 to 150,000 clones are present, around 84% being singletons, with the ten largest covering approximately 5.7%. Participants came from about two dozen US areas, aged roughly 18 to 90 years. Shortly before study entry, within 2 weeks, exposed participants had met a COVID-19 case. V was pared by 2 bases and J by 3 bases, with 6 bases of the junction left unmatched. The CDR3 is 16 residues long. From germline, CDR1 is LGHNA and CDR2 YNFKEQ.

The chain carries TRBV4-2 and TRBJ2-3; 9 bases agree with TRBD2. The receptor was derived from a woman aged 50 to 60 who had been exposed to COVID-19. The source material was PBMCs or T cells enriched from blood (not recorded which). The DNA of the CDR3 is TGTGCCAGCAGCCAAACCCAGCGGGGGGCAACAGATACGCAGTATTTT. Protein: CASSQTQRGATDTQYF.